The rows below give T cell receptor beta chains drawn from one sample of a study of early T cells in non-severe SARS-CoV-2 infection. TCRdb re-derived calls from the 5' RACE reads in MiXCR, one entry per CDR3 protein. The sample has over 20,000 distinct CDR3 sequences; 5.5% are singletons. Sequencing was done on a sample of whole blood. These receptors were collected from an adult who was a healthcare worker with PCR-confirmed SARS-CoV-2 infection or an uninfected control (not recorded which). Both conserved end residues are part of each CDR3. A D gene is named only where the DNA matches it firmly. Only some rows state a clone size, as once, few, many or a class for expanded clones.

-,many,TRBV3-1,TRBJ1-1,TGTGCCAGCAGCCAAGGGGAAGAAGCTTTCTTT,CASSQGEEAFF
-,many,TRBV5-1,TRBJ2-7,TGCGCCAGCAGCTTCACGACAGGAAACTACGAGCAGTACTTC,CASSFTTGNYEQYF
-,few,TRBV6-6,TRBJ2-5,TGTGCCAGCAGTTATTCGCCGACGGCCACAAGACTAGAGACCCAGTACTTC,CASSYSPTATRLETQYF
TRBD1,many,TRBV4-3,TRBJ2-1,TGCGCCAGCAGCCCGGGACAGGGGTTGAATGAGCAGTTCTTC,CASSPGQGLNEQFF
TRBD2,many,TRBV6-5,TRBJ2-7,TGTGCCACCATGGGACTAGCGGGATCCTACGAGCAGTACTTC,CATMGLAGSYEQYF
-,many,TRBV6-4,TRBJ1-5,TGTGCCAGTCAGGAGCGCGAGCCCCCCGATCCCGGCAATCAGCCCCAGCATTTT,CASQEREPPDPGNQPQHF
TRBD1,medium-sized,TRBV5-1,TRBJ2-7,TGCGCCAGCAGCTTGGGGGACAGCCCGATCTACGAGCAGTACTTC,CASSLGDSPIYEQYF
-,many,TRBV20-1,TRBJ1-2,TGCAGTGCAACCCCTGCTCAAAACTATGGCTACACCTTC,CSATPAQNYGYTF
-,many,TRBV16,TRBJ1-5,TGTGCCAGCAGCCAATGGGGGAGTCAGCCCCAGCATTTT,CASSQWGSQPQHF
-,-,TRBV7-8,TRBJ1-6,TGTGCCAGCAGCTTAAGTGTGCTGAATAATTCACCCCTCCACTTT,CASSLSVLNNSPLHF
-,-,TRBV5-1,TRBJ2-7,TGCGCCAGCAGGAGAGAAGACCTCTACGAGCAGTACTTC,CASRREDLYEQYF
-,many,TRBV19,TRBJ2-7,TGTGCCAGTAGTCCCGACCGCATGAGGCTAGCCTACGAGCAGTACTTC,CASSPDRMRLAYEQYF
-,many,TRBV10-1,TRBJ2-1,TGCGCCAGCAGTGAGTCGTCGAGGGGGGGGGCCGGTGAGCAGTTCTTC,CASSESSRGGAGEQFF
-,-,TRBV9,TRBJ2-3,TGTGCCAGCAGCGTAGCGAGGAGAGATACGCAGTATTTT,CASSVARRDTQYF
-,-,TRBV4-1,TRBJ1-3,TGCGCCAGCAGCCTGCAAAGTACAGGAGTCTCTGGAAACACCATATATTTT,CASSLQSTGVSGNTIYF
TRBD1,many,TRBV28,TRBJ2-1,TGTGCCAGCAGTCCCTACGGACAGGGGAGTTCGGAGCAGTTCTTC,CASSPYGQGSSEQFF
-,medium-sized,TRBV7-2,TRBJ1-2,TGTGCCAGCAGCTTAGAGTCCCGGGGCGCGCGATACGGCTACACCTTC,CASSLESRGARYGYTF
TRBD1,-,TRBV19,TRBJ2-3,TGTGCCACCGGACAGGGACTCGGGGATACGCAGTATTTT,CATGQGLGDTQYF
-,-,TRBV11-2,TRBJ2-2,TGTGCCAGCACCACGTCCTCGTTCGGACCCCGCACCGGGGAGCTGTTTTTT,CASTTSSFGPRTGELFF
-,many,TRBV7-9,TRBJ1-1,TGTGCCAGCAGGAAAGGACCGAACACTGAAGCTTTCTTT,CASRKGPNTEAFF
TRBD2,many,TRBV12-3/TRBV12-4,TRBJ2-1,TGTGCCAGCAGTTCCGGGACTAGCGGGGTAAATGAGCAGTTCTTC,CASSSGTSGVNEQFF
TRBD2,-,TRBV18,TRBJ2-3,TGTGCCAGCCATCCCTGGGTAGCGGGGGGACGATCCACAGATACGCAGTATTTT,CASHPWVAGGRSTDTQYF
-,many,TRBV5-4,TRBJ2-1,TGTGCCAGCAGTCGGGCCTCCCTTTACAATGAGCAGTTCTTC,CASSRASLYNEQFF
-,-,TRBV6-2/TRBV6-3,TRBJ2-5,TGTGCCAGCGGTTTCGGGCAGACCCAGTACTTC,CASGFGQTQYF
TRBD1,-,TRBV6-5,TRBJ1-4,TGTGCCAGCAGGGGGACAGGGAATGAAAAACTGTTTTTT,CASRGTGNEKLFF
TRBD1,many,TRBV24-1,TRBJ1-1,TGTGCCACCGCCCCCGGACAGGGGAGGGCTTTCTTT,CATAPGQGRAFF
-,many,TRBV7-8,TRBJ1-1,TGTGCCAGCAGTTCAGGGTTAGGGACGACTGAAGCTTTCTTT,CASSSGLGTTEAFF
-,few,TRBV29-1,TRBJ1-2,TGCAGCGTTGACCCTCAGGGTACTAACTATGGCTACACCTTC,CSVDPQGTNYGYTF
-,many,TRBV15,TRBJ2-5,TGTGCCACCAGCGCCTGGGTGGGTGAGACCCAGTACTTC,CATSAWVGETQYF
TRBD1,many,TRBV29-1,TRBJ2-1,TGCAGCGTTGTCCCCCGGGACAGGGCACTGGGGGAGCAGTTCTTC,CSVVPRDRALGEQFF
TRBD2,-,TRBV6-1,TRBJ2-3,TGTGCCACGTGGGAGGGGACGTACCAGTATTTT,CATWEGTYQYF
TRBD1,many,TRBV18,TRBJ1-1,TGTGCCAGCTCACCACCAGGTCAGGGGGTTGAGCCTCAAGCTTTCTTT,CASSPPGQGVEPQAFF
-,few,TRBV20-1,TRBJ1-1,TGCAGTGCTAGCGCGACTAAGAACACTGAAGCTTTCTTT,CSASATKNTEAFF
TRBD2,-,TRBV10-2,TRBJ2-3,TGCGCCAGGTTACTAGCGGGGGTTGGAGATACGCAGTATTTT,CARLLAGVGDTQYF
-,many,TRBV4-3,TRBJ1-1,TGCGCCAGCAGCCAAGATTCGAGAGGACCTGAAGCTTTCTTT,CASSQDSRGPEAFF
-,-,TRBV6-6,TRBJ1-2,TGTGCCAGCAGCTCCCCCCAGGGGCAGGGAAGGGGTTCTAACTATGGCTACACCTTC,CASSSPQGQGRGSNYGYTF
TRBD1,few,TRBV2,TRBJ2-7,TGTGCCAGCAGAGAGGGGGCTTACTCCTACGAGCAGTACTTC,CASREGAYSYEQYF
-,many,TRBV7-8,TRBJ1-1,TGTGCCAGCAGCTCTTCCGGACGGAACACTGAAGCTTTCTTT,CASSSSGRNTEAFF
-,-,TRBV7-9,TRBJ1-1,TGTGCCAGCAGCTTTGGCAGCGTATTGAACACTGAAGCTTTCTTT,CASSFGSVLNTEAFF
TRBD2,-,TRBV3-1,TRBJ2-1,TGTGCCAGCAGCCAACCGGGGGGGGGCGCTGAGCAGTTCTTC,CASSQPGGGAEQFF
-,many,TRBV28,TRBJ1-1,TGTGCCAGCAGTTTGCTACAGGCTATTGAAGCTTTCTTT,CASSLLQAIEAFF
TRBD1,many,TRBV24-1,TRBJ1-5,TGTGCCACCAGTGAGGGGGGACAGGGAGGGAATCAGCCCCAGCATTTT,CATSEGGQGGNQPQHF
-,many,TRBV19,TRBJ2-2,TGTGCCAGTAGTAGAGGGTTGAGGACCGGGGAGCTGTTTTTT,CASSRGLRTGELFF
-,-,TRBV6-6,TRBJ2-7,TGTGCCAGCAGTTACGTGGACGAGCAGTACTTC,CASSYVDEQYF
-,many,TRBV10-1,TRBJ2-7,TGCGCCAGCATGGAGGTCTACGAGCAGTACTTC,CASMEVYEQYF
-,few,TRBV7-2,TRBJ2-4,TGTGCCAGCAGCTTAACAGTCAAAAACATTCAGTACTTC,CASSLTVKNIQYF
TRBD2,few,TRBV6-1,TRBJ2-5,TGTGCCAGCAGTGCGGGGACTAGCGGTTACCAAGAGACCCAGTACTTC,CASSAGTSGYQETQYF
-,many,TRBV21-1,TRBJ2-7,TGTGCCAGCAGCAAGGGTGAGGTCAGCCTGTACGAGCAGTACTTC,CASSKGEVSLYEQYF
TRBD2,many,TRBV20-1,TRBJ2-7,TGCAGTGCCACTAGCGGGGGGTCCTACTACGAGCAGTACTTC,CSATSGGSYYEQYF
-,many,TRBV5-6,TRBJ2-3,TGTGCCAGCAGCTTGTGGGGGGCAAGCACAGATACGCAGTATTTT,CASSLWGASTDTQYF